Sequencing of this T cell receptor beta chain was carried out in a study of T cells in Graves' hyperthyroidism and ophthalmopathy. TCR beta CDR3 regions were amplified from RNA. Using the HTBI primer set, a first-round RT-PCR was run on the TCR CDR3. TCRdb reprocessed the multiplex PCR reads with MiXCR, giving one entry per CDR3 protein. Of 300,000 to 450,000 distinct CDR3 sequences listed, more than 12% are singletons. Germline V gene lookup returns CDR1 DFQATT and CDR2 SNEGSKA (reference sequence). The CDR3 is 13 amino acids. Trimming left V 2 bases short and J 6 bases short, with 14 bases between. This clonotype was seen at least ten times.

The chain links TRBV20-1 to TRBJ2-7; a weak D match, TRBD2 (5 bases). The TCR comes from a woman aged 25 to 39 with Graves' ophthalmopathy. The sequencing sample was made of blood. CDR3 sequence reads: CSARPTGISEQYF. The CDR3 nucleotides are TGCAGTGCTAGACCTACGGGAATTTCCGAGCAGTACTTC.